This TCR beta chain is from a study of CD8+CD57+ T cells in acquired aplastic anemia. Turning to the study itself: Sorted CD4+ and CD8+ cells gave an average of roughly 3.3 ug of DNA.

TCR beta VDJ and CDR3 were profiled, and genomic DNA was the template. TCRdb re-analysed the reads in MiXCR, keeping a single row per CDR3 protein. This sample yields about 240,000 distinct CDR3 sequences, of which more than 45% are seen a single time; about 7.8% belongs to the top ten. Regarding the study as a whole: For CD8+ Simpson's diversity, patients and controls showed no significant difference.

CD8+CD57+ cell expansion had been shown by flow cytometry in patients chosen for sequencing. CDR1 and CDR2 from the germline V gene are SGHTA and FQGTGA. The CDR3 runs 13 residues. V shed 4 bases and J shed 7 bases, with 12 bases lying between them. Notes on this clonotype: Antigen specificity is unknown.

This clonotype was sampled from a human donor with aplastic anemia. The chain couples TRBV7-3 to TRBJ2-3; the D gene is possibly TRBD2 (6 bases). The sequencing sample was made of sorted CD4+, CD8+, or CD8+CD57+ T cells (not recorded which) from PBMCs. CDR3 in amino acids: CASSSTGSNTQYF. CDR3 nucleotide sequence: TGTGCCAGCAGCTCGACCGGGAGTAATACGCAGTATTTT. Combining the CDR3 with reference TRBV7-3 and TRBJ2-3 gives the whole variable domain GAGVSQTPSNKVTEKGKYVELRCDPISGHTALYWYRQSLGQGPEFLIYFQGTGAADDSGLPNDRFFAVRPEGSVSTLKIQRTERGDSAVYLCASSSTGSNTQYFGPGTRLTVL.